This T cell receptor (beta chain) comes out of a study of radiotherapy plus CTLA-4 blockade in lung cancer. The study's findings and limits: Early blood T cell clone dynamics, with interferon-beta, were reported to best predict response. Once radiotherapy plus ipilimumab had been given, TCR clones derived from tumor expanded in blood.

CTLA-4 blockade with ipilimumab, together with focal radiation, was given to patients with chemo-refractory metastatic non-small-cell lung cancer. Germline lookup yields CDR1 MDHEN and CDR2 SYDVKM. J was trimmed by 0 bases and V by 3 bases; bases with no gene match: 5. This CDR3 has 17 amino acids. Only in-frame clones appear in the TCRdb table, and some are missing; sequencing was by immunoSEQ multiplex PCR. Among some 73,000 clones, about 79% were seen once, and the ten largest hold about 23%. About this clone itself: The antigen is not known.

The source material was peripheral blood, sampled from a patient treated with radiotherapy plus ipilimumab. The TCR comes from a human donor with non-small cell lung cancer whose response to radiotherapy plus ipilimumab could not be evaluated. Some clones in this sample may be carry-over from other donors' samples. The chain carries TRBV28 and TRBJ2-6; TRBD1 agrees at 7 bases. The CDR3 is CASSLRQGASGANVLTF. The CDR3 DNA is TGTGCCAGCAGTTTGAGACAGGGCGCCTCTGGGGCCAACGTCCTGACTTTC.